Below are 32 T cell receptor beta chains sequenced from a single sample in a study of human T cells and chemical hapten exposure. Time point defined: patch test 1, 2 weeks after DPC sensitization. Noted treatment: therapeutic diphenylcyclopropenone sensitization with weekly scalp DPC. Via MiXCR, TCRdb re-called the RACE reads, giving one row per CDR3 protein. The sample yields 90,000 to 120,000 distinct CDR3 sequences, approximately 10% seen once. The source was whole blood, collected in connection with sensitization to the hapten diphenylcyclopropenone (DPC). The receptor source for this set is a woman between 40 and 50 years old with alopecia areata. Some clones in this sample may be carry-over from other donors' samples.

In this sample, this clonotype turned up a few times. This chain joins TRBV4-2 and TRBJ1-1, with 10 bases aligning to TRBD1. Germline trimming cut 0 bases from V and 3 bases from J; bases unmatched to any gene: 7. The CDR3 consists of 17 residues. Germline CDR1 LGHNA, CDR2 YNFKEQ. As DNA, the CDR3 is TGTGCCAGCAGCCAAGACCCCTCGACAGGGGGCTACACTGAAGCTTTCTTT. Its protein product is CASSQDPSTGGYTEAFF.

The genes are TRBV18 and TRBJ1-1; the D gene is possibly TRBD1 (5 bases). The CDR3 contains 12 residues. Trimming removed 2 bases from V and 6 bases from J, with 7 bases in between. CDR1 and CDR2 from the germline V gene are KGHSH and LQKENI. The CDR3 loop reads CASSPLGPEAFF. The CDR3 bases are TGTGCCAGCTCACCATTGGGGCCTGAAGCTTTCTTT.

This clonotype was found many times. The CDR3 nucleotides are TGCAGTGCCCCGACTAGCGGGGGATATTATACGCAGTATTTT. It specifies CSAPTSGGYYTQYF. This chain connects TRBV20-1 to TRBJ2-3, with 12 bases identical to TRBD2. CDR3 length: 14 amino acids. Germline V gene data show CDR1 as DFQATT and CDR2 as SNEGSKA (reference sequence). Germline trimming cut 6 bases from V and 7 bases from J; bases unmatched to any gene: 8.

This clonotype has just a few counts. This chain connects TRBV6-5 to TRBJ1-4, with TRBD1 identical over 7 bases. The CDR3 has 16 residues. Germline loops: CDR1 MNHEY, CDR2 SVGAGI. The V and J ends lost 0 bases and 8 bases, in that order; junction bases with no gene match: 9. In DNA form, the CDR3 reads TGTGCCAGCAGTTACTCGACATCGGCAGGGGGGGAAAAACTGTTTTTT. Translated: CASSYSTSAGGEKLFF.

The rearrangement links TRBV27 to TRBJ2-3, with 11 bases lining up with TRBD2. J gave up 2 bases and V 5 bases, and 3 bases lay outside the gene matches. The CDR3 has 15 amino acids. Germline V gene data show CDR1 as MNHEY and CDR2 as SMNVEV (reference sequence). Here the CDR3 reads CASSLTSGNTDTQYF. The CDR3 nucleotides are TGTGCCAGCAGTCTGACTAGCGGGAACACAGATACGCAGTATTTT.

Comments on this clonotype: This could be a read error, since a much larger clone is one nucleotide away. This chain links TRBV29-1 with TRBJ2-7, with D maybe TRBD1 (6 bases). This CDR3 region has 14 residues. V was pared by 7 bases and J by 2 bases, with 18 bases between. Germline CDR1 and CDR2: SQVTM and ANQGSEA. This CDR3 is CSDGVAGAPYEQYF. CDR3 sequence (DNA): TGCAGCGATGGGGTGGCAGGGGCACCCTACGAGCAGTACTTC.

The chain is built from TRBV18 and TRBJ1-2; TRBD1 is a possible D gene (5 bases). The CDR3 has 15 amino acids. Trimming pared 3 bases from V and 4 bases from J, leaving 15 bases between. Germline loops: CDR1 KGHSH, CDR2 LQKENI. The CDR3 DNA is TGTGCCAGCTCACCCGACAGCCCTAGAGGCTATGGCTACACCTTC. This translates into CASSPDSPRGYGYTF.

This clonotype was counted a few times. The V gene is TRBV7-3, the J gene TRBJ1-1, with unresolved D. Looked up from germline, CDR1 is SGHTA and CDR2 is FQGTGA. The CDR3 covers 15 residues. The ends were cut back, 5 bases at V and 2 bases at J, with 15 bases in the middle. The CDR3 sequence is CASSTNPLPNTEAFF. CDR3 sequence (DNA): TGTGCCAGCAGCACAAACCCACTCCCTAACACTGAAGCTTTCTTT.

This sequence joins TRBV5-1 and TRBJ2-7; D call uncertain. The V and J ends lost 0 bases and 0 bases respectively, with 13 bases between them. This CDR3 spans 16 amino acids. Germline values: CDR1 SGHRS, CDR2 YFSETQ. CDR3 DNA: TGCGCCAGCAGCTTGGGACGGCCAAGCAGCTCCTACGAGCAGTACTTC. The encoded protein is CASSLGRPSSSYEQYF.

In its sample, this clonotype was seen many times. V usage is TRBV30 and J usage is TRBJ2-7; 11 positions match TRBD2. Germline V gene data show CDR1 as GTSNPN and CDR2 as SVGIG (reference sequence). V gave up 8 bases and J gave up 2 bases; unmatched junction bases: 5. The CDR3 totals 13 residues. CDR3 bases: TGTGCCACGACTAGCGGGGCACCCTACGAGCAGTACTTC. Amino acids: CATTSGAPYEQYF.

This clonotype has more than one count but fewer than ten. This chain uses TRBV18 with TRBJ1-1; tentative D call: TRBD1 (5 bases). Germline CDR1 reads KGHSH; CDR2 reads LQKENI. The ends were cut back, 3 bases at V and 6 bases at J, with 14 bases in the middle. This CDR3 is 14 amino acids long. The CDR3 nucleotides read TGTGCCAGCTCACCCCTGGGGGAGGTCGCTGAAGCTTTCTTT. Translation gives CASSPLGEVAEAFF. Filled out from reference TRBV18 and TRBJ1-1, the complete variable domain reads NAGVMQNPRHLVRRRGQEARLRCSPMKGHSHVYWYRQLPEEGLKFMVYLQKENIIDESGMPKERFSAEFPKEGPSILRIQQVVRGDSAAYFCASSPLGEVAEAFFGQGTRLTVV.

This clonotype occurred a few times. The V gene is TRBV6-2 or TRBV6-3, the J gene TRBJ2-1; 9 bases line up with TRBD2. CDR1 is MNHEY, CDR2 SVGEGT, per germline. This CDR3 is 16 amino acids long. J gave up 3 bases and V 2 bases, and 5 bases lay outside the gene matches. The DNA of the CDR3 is TGTGCCAGCAGTTACGCTCTAGCGGGGCTCTACAATGAGCAGTTCTTC. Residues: CASSYALAGLYNEQFF.

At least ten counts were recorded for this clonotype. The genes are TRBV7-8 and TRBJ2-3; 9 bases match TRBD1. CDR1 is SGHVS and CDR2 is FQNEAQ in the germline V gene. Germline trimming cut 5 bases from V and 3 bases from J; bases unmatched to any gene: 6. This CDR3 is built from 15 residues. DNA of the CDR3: TGTGCCAGCAGCGCAGGGACAGGGAAAACAGATACGCAGTATTTT. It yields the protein CASSAGTGKTDTQYF.

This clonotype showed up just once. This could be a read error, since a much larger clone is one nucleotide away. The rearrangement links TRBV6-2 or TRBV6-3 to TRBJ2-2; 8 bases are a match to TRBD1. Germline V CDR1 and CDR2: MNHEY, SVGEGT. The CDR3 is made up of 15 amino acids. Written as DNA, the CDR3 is TGTGCCAGCAGTACGTCAGGGGGCTACACCGGGGAGCTGATTTTT. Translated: CASSTSGGYTGELIF.

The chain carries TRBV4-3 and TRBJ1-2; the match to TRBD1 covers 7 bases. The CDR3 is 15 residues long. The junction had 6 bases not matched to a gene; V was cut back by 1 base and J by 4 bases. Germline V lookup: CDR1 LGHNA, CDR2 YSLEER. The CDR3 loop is CASSQGRTGVYGYTF. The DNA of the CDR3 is TGCGCCAGCAGCCAAGGTCGGACAGGAGTCTATGGCTACACCTTC.

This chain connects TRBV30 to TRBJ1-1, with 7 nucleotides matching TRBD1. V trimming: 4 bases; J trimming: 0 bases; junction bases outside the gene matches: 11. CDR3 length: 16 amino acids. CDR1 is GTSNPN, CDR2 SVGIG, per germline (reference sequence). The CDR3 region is CAWMPTGWALNTEAFF. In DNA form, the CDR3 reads TGTGCCTGGATGCCGACAGGGTGGGCCTTGAACACTGAAGCTTTCTTT.

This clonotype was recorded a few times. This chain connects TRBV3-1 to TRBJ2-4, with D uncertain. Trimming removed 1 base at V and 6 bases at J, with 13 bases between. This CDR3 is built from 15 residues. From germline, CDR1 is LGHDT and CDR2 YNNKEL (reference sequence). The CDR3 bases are TGTGCCAGCAGCCAAGGGACCCTACCAGGAAACATTCAGTACTTC. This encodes CASSQGTLPGNIQYF.

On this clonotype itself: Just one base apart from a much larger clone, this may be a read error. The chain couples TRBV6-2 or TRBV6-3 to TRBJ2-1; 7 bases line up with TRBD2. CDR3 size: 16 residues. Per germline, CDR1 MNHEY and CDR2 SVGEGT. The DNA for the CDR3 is TGTGCCAGCAGTGGGGGGGTAGTTAACTCCTACAATAAGCAGTTCTTC. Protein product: CASSGGVVNSYNKQFF.

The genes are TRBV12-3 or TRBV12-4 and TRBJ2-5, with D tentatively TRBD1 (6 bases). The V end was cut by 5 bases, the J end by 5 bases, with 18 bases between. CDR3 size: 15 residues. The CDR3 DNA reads TGTGCCAGCAGTACAGGGACCCCGTTGGGGGAGACCCAGTACTTC. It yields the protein CASSTGTPLGETQYF.

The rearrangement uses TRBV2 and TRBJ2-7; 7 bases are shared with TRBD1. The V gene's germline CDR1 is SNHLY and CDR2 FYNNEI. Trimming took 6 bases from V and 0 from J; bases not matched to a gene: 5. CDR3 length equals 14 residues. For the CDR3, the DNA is TGTGCCAGCAGCCGCGGACAGGACTCCTACGAGCAGTACTTC. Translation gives CASSRGQDSYEQYF.

As DNA, the CDR3 is TGTGCCAGCAGTGATGTGAACAAACCGTATGGCTACACCTTC. Translating gives CASSDVNKPYGYTF. The rearrangement uses TRBV25-1 and TRBJ1-2, with D unclear. The CDR3 is made up of 14 amino acids. CDR1 and CDR2 (germline): MGHDK, SYGVNS. V gave up 3 bases and J gave up 5 bases, with 13 bases separating them.

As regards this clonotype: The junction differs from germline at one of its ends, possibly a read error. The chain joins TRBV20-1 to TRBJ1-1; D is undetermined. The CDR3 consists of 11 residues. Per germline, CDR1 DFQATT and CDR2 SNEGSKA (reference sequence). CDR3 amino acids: CSGQQNTGAFF. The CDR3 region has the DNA TGCAGTGGCCAGCAGAACACTGGAGCTTTCTTT.

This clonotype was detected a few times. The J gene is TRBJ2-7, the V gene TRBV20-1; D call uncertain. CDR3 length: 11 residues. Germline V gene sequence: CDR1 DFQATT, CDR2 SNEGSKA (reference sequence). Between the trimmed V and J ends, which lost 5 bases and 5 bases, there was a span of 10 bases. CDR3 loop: CSAGQPNEQYF. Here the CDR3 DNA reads TGCAGTGCTGGTCAGCCGAACGAGCAGTACTTC.

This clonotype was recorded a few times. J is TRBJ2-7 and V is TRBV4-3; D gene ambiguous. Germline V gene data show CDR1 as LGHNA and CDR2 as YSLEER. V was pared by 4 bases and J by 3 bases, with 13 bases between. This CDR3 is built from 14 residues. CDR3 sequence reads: CASSLGHGGYEQYF. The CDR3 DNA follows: TGCGCCAGCAGCCTTGGTCACGGCGGCTACGAGCAGTACTTC.

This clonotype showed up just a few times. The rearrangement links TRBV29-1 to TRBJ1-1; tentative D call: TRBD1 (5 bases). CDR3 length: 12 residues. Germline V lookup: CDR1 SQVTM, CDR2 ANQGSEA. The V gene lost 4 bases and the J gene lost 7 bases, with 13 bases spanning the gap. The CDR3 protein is CSVGQGNREAFF. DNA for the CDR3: TGCAGCGTTGGGCAGGGCAACCGTGAAGCTTTCTTT. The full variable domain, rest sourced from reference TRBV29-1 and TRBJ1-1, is SAVISQKPSRDICQRGTSLTIQCQVDSQVTMMFWYRQQPGQSLTLIATANQGSEATYESGFVIDKFPISRPNLTFSTLTVSNMSPEDSSIYLCSVGQGNREAFFGQGTRLTVV.

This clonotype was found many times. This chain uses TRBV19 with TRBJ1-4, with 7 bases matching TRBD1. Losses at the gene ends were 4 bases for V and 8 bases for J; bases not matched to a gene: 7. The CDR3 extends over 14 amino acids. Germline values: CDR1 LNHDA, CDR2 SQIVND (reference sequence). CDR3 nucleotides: TGTGCCAGTAGTACCCGGACAGGCCCGGAAAAACTGTTTTTT. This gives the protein CASSTRTGPEKLFF.

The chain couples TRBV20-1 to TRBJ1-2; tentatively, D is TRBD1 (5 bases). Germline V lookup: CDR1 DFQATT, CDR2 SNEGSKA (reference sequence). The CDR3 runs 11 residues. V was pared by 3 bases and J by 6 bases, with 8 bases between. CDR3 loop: CSASRVNGYTF. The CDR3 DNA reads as TGCAGTGCTAGCAGGGTTAATGGCTACACCTTC.

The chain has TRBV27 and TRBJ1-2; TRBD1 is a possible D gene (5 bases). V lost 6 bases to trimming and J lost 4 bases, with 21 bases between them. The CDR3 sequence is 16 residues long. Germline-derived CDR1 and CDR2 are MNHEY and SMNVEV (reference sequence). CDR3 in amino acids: CASSPSRRGGGYGYTF. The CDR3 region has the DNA TGTGCCAGCAGCCCCAGCCGGCGGGGTGGGGGCTATGGCTACACCTTC.

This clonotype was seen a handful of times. This CDR3 is CSIRGGAAGDEQFF. In nucleotides, the CDR3 is TGCAGCATCCGGGGGGGCGCTGCGGGCGATGAGCAGTTCTTC. V and J are TRBV29-1 and TRBJ2-1, with TRBD2 identical over 8 bases. J lost 8 bases, V lost 8 bases, and 14 bases had no gene match. The CDR3 runs to 14 residues. Germline V gives CDR1 SQVTM, CDR2 ANQGSEA.

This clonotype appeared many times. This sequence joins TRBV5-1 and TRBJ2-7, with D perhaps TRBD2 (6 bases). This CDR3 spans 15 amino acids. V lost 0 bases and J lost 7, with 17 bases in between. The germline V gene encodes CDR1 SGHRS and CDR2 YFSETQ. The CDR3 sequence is CASSLATSPLEEQYF. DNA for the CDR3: TGCGCCAGCAGCTTGGCCACTAGCCCACTTGAGGAGCAGTACTTC.

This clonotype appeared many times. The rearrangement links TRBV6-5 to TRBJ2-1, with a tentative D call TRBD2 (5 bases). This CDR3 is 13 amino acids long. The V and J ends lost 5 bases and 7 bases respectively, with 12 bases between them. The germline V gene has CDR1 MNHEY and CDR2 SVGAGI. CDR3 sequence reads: CASSTALANEQFF. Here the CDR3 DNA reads TGTGCCAGCAGTACCGCGCTAGCAAATGAGCAGTTCTTC.

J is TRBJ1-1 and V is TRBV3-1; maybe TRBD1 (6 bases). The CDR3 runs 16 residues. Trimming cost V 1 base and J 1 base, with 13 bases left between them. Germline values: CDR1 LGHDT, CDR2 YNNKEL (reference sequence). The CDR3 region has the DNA TGTGCCAGCAGCCAAGCCGGGGGCAGGTGGAACACTGAAGCTTTCTTT. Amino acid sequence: CASSQAGGRWNTEAFF.